Listed here is a single TCR beta chain. Its matching antigen is unknown. This record belongs to a study of beta chain features in type 1 diabetes. Across the whole study: All samples combined gave 107,917,701 sorted cells for examination. Study-level findings and limits: The similarity of naive, central memory and Treg TCRB repertoires appeared greater among patients than among healthy donors.

Expressed TCRB transcripts were sequenced after all isolated RNA was converted to cDNA. Sequencing of naive, central memory and regulatory T cell samples gave an average of approximately 3.8 million reads. Profiled with immunoSEQ multiplex PCR; TCRdb holds only in-frame clones, not every one. The sample carries 400,000 to 500,000 clones, around 14% recorded once. On average, the one heparinised blood draw given by each donor was 90 to 150 mL. CDR1 and CDR2 from the germline V gene are SQVTM and ANQGSEA. The V end lost 4 bases, the J end lost 6 bases, and 18 bases lay between the germline ends. The CDR3 length is 14 residues.

V usage is TRBV29-1 and J usage is TRBJ1-2; possibly TRBD1 for D (6 bases). The sequence was obtained from a man aged 30 to 39 in good health. The sequenced material came from naive CD4+ T cells from blood. The CDR3 spells CSVAFTGILDGYTF. The CDR3 bases are TGCAGCGTTGCGTTCACAGGGATATTGGATGGCTACACCTTC.